A selection of T cell receptor beta chains follows, all from one sample in a study of blood T cell repertoires in COVID-19. The assay was immunoSEQ multiplex PCR, and TCRdb's table has in-frame clones only and misses some. Of 280,000 or so clones listed, around 90% were seen once; the top ten hold 1.7%. Specimen: PBMCs or T cells enriched from blood (not recorded which). The receptors originated from a woman aged 18-29 years with acute COVID-19. Both conserved end residues are part of each CDR3. The order of the fields is clone size, V gene, D gene, CDR3 protein. D genes are given only for firm matches. Clone size is stated in some rows and not others, as once, few, many or a class when expanded.

-	TRBV7-9	TRBD1	CASSSNMGMGQGILFGYTF
-	TRBV5-1	TRBD2	CASSPAGLAGSHSEQFF
-	TRBV7-9	TRBD2	CASSLMRGEGANVLTF
-	TRBV19	-	CASSPQPRGKTYEQYF
few	TRBV4-1	-	CASSQVRSSYEQYF
-	TRBV6-5	TRBD2	CASSYGTSGANEQYF
-	TRBV7-9	TRBD1	CASSLGGQAYSYEQYF
-	TRBV7-8	-	CASSFRTEPSTLHF
once	TRBV27	TRBD2	CASSLEAGVVNEQFF
-	TRBV6-1	TRBD1	CASSEAIGTARYEQYF
-	TRBV5-1	-	CASSPGGPSSYEQYF
-	TRBV5-1	TRBD2	CASSLATGGALDTQYF
-	TRBV25-1	TRBD1	CASRPDREYEQYF
-	TRBV18	TRBD1	CASSTDRGGEKLFF
-	TRBV7-9	-	CASSLAGGLEGETQYF
-	TRBV12-3/TRBV12-4	-	CASSPTSNEQFF
-	TRBV5-1	TRBD1	CASSSLPQGADGNSPLHF
-	TRBV5-4	-	CASSFRFGEQFF
-	TRBV27	TRBD1	CASSSLGQGSSYEQYF
-	TRBV18	-	CASSIGPGQNTGELFF
few	TRBV7-2	-	CASSLGQILTGELFF
-	TRBV23-1	TRBD2	CASSQSHYGLAGVVNEQFF
-	TRBV5-1	TRBD2	CASSLATSGSTDTQYF
-	TRBV7-3	-	CASSASGGNTIYF